These 10 T cell receptor beta chains originate from one sample sequenced in a study of blood T cells in healthy people across ages. PCR was performed a second time for roughly 7 to 12 cycles using a sample-barcoded 5' primer and a J-beta primer mix. TCRdb redid the calling of the 5' RACE reads with MiXCR, one entry per CDR3 protein. The table lists roughly 1,300,000 distinct CDR3 sequences, approximately 59% of them singletons, with about 6.7% in the top ten. The specimen was blood. Receptors originate from a man in his late teens or twenties in good health.

The chain employs TRBV29-1 and TRBJ2-1; TRBD1 matches 8 bases. Gene TRBJ2-7 matches the end of the DNA better, so the J call may be wrong. CDR1 is SQVTM and CDR2 is ANQGSEA in the germline V gene. This CDR3 spans 14 amino acids. The CDR3 is CSSRGTGHYNEQYF. The CDR3 coding sequence is TGCAGCTCGAGAGGGACAGGTCATTACAATGAGCAGTACTTC.

This clonotype was seen a few times. The chain recombines TRBV7-2 with TRBJ2-1; TRBD2 agrees at 11 bases. Germline V gives CDR1 SGHTA, CDR2 FQGNSA. CDR3 size: 17 residues. Unmatched junction bases numbered 12, after V lost 7 bases and J lost 4 bases. CDR3 nucleotide sequence: TGTGCCAGCACCCCAGTTAGCGGGAGGGCCGTTTACAATGAGCAGTTCTTC. Its protein product is CASTPVSGRAVYNEQFF.

This clonotype was counted a single time. V usage is TRBV5-1 and J usage is TRBJ2-4; 11 bases are shared with TRBD2. TRBJ2-7 matches the DNA end more closely, so the J call is doubtful. In germline, CDR1 is SGHRS, CDR2 YFSETQ. CDR3 length: 15 amino acids. CDR3 region: CASSLRLAGINEQYF. For the CDR3, the DNA is TGCGCCAGCAGCTTGAGACTAGCGGGAATAAACGAGCAGTACTTC.

V usage is TRBV6-5 and J usage is TRBJ2-1; D perhaps matches TRBD1 (6 bases). The germline V and J ends were trimmed by 5 bases and 12 bases, with 17 bases remaining between them. Germline CDR1 is MNHEY and CDR2 is SVGAGI. This CDR3 comprises 13 residues. The CDR3 is CASSHSPGDSQFF. In nucleotides, the CDR3 is TGTGCCAGCAGTCATTCCCCAGGGGATTCGCAGTTCTTC.

The J gene is TRBJ1-1, the V gene TRBV10-3, with D possibly matching TRBD1 (6 bases). The CDR3 consists of 12 residues. V lost 6 bases and J 4 bases, leaving 9 bases between the germline ends. Per germline, CDR1 ENHRY and CDR2 SYGVKD. CDR3 nucleotide sequence: TGTGCCATCAGGGCAGGGGCCACTGAAGCTTTCTTT. Protein sequence: CAIRAGATEAFF.

The V call is TRBV20-1, the J call TRBJ2-3; 12 bases map to TRBD2. Trimming cost V 5 bases and J 5 bases; bases outside gene matches: 8. The length of the CDR3 is 15 residues. Germline V gene lookup returns CDR1 DFQATT and CDR2 SNEGSKA (reference sequence). The CDR3: CSAGLAGGPQDTQYF. In DNA form, the CDR3 reads TGCAGTGCTGGCCTAGCGGGAGGGCCTCAAGATACGCAGTATTTT.

J is TRBJ2-3 and V is TRBV27; no clear D. The CDR3 covers 15 residues. Trimming took off 5 bases at V and 0 bases at J, with 12 bases between the two ends. Germline CDR1 and CDR2: MNHEY and SMNVEV (reference sequence). CDR3 region: CASSPELSSTDTQYF. The DNA for the CDR3 is TGTGCCAGCAGTCCCGAACTAAGTAGCACAGATACGCAGTATTTT.

CDR3 in amino acids: CASSYSIKGYRGGDGLYGYTF. The CDR3, as DNA: TGTGCCAGCAGTTACTCGATCAAGGGTTACAGGGGGGGAGACGGCCTCTATGGCTACACCTTC. J is TRBJ1-2 and V is TRBV6-5, with TRBD1 matching over 8 bases. Germline CDR1 is MNHEY and CDR2 is SVGAGI. V shed 0 bases, J shed 4 bases, and the junction held 22 bases outside the gene matches. This CDR3 is 21 amino acids long.

V is TRBV7-2 and J is TRBJ2-5; TRBD2 is a possible D gene (6 bases). The V gene lost 5 bases and the J gene lost 3 bases, with 13 bases spanning the gap. Germline V CDR1 and CDR2: SGHTA, FQGNSA. The CDR3 covers 14 residues. CDR3 amino acids: CASSPGTEEETQYF. CDR3 coding DNA: TGTGCCAGCAGCCCGGGGACTGAAGAAGAGACCCAGTACTTC.

The chain employs TRBV6-5 and TRBJ2-5; 9 bases are a match to TRBD2. The CDR3 is 16 residues long. CDR1 and CDR2 (germline): MNHEY, SVGAGI. Losses at the gene ends were 4 bases for V and 5 bases for J; bases not matched to a gene: 11. CDR3 DNA: TGTGCCAGCAGTTCCCGACTAGCGGACGTCGTTGAGACCCAGTACTTC. Translated, it gives CASSSRLADVVETQYF.